This T cell receptor beta chain appears in the sequencing data of a study of OX40 agonist ivuxolimab in advanced cancers. TCRdb's table, derived via immunoSEQ multiplex PCR, lists solely in-frame clones and lacks some. The table records fewer than 85,000 clones, about nine tenths of them present only once. V lost 3 bases to trimming and J lost 0 bases, with 12 bases between them. This CDR3 region has 15 residues. Germline CDR1 SGHNT, CDR2 YYREEE (reference sequence). The TCR originated in an adult with an advanced solid tumor such as melanoma, head and neck, liver or kidney cancer. The chain has TRBV5-4 and TRBJ1-2; tentative D call: TRBD1 (6 bases). Source: CD4+ or CD8+ T cells sorted from blood, taken in a trial of the OX40 agonist ivuxolimab. CDR3 amino acids: CASSSQGTANYGYTF. CDR3 nucleotides: TGTGCCAGCAGCTCACAGGGTACAGCTAACTATGGCTACACCTTC.